Detailed here is one T cell receptor beta chain. Generated by immunoSEQ multiplex PCR, the TCRdb table keeps only in-frame clones and is missing some. The sample contains 400,000 or so clones, 88% of which appear only once. V was shortened by 0 bases and J by 3 bases, with 11 bases between the two germline ends. Germline V gene sequence: CDR1 SGDLS, CDR2 YYNGEE. This CDR3 has 15 amino acids. This sample stems from a study of blood T cell repertoires in COVID-19. This rearrangement joins TRBV9 to TRBJ2-3, with D perhaps TRBD2 (5 bases). The sample was PBMCs or T cells enriched from blood (not recorded which). The TCR comes from a woman in her forties with acute COVID-19. The CDR3, as DNA: TGTGCCAGCAGCGTAGTGACGGGGAGAACAGATACGCAGTATTTT. Residues: CASSVVTGRTDTQYF.